What follows are 9 T cell receptor beta chains derived from one specimen sequenced in a study of shared clonotypes between healthy human individuals. The assay was immunoSEQ multiplex PCR, and TCRdb's table has in-frame clones only and misses some. The sample lists 2 million to 2.5 million clones; about 94% were seen once. The sequenced material came from naive CD4+ T cells sorted from blood. Subset given: CD45RA+ positively selected. These receptors all stem from a man between 18 and 29 years old in good health.

The J gene is TRBJ2-2, the V gene TRBV25-1; D gene uncertain. The CDR3 spans 13 residues. Looked up from germline, CDR1 is MGHDK and CDR2 is SYGVNS. V lost 4 bases, J lost 1 base, and 4 bases lay in between. This CDR3 is CASSVGNTGELFF. The CDR3 DNA follows: TGTGCCAGCAGTGTGGGGAACACCGGGGAGCTGTTTTTT. The whole variable domain, remainder taken from reference TRBV25-1 and TRBJ2-2, is EADIYQTPRYLVIGTGKKITLECSQTMGHDKMYWYQQDPGMELHLIHYSYGVNSTEKGDLSSESTVSRIRTEHFPLTLESARPSHTSQYLCASSVGNTGELFFGEGSRLTVL.

In its sample, this clone was seen once. The V and J genes are TRBV5-1 and TRBJ1-4; 7 bases are shared with TRBD1. CDR3 size: 15 residues. Germline lookup yields CDR1 SGHRS and CDR2 YFSETQ. V shed 4 bases and J 3 bases; nucleotides not matched to a gene: 6. The CDR3 DNA is TGCGCCAGCAGCCCGACCGGGACAGCTAATGAAAAACTGTTTTTT. Amino acid sequence: CASSPTGTANEKLFF.

This clone showed up just once. The J gene is TRBJ2-7, the V gene TRBV28, with 9 bases lining up with TRBD2. V trimming: 6 bases; J trimming: 5 bases; junction bases outside the gene matches: 8. This CDR3 has 14 amino acids. Germline CDR1 MDHEN, CDR2 SYDVKM. CDR3 loop: CASRFSGRSHEQYF. The CDR3 DNA follows: TGTGCCAGCAGATTTAGCGGGAGAAGCCACGAGCAGTACTTC. The full variable domain, in which reference TRBV28 and TRBJ2-7 provide the parts outside the CDR3, is DVKVTQSSRYLVKRTGEKVFLECVQDMDHENMFWYRQDPGLGLRLIYFSYDVKMKEKGDIPEGYSVSREKKERFSLILESASTNQTSMYLCASRFSGRSHEQYFGPGTRLTVT.

The chain carries TRBV5-1 and TRBJ2-3; D ambiguous. Between the trimmed V and J ends, which lost 6 bases and 6 bases, there was a span of 8 bases. The CDR3 is 11 residues long. Germline CDR1 and CDR2: SGHRS and YFSETQ. The CDR3 DNA sequence: TGCGCCAGCAAGGTGGTTGATACGCAGTATTTT. Its protein product is CASKVVDTQYF.

The count of this clone is one. The chain employs TRBV18 and TRBJ2-7; D uncertain. Trimming pared 5 bases from V and 4 bases from J, leaving 9 bases between. The CDR3 runs to 12 residues. Germline values: CDR1 KGHSH, CDR2 LQKENI. The CDR3 sequence is CASSTTLYEQYF. The CDR3 nucleotides are TGTGCCAGCTCAACGACACTGTACGAGCAGTACTTC.

Regarding this clone: Other DNA sequences in the sample encode the same CDR3. The chain has TRBV30 and TRBJ1-2, with D tentatively TRBD1 (6 bases). The germline V and J ends were trimmed by 0 bases and 2 bases, with 7 bases remaining between them. The germline gives CDR1 GTSNPN, CDR2 SVGIG (reference sequence). CDR3 size: 13 residues. Here the CDR3 DNA reads TGTGCCTGGAGTGTGGACAGAAACTATGGCTACACCTTC. It is translated as CAWSVDRNYGYTF.

This clone was found a few times. Other DNA sequences in this sample translate to the same CDR3. J is TRBJ1-3 and V is TRBV19; D not certain. Germline CDR1 reads LNHDA; CDR2 reads SQIVND (reference sequence). V was clipped by 6 bases and J by 0 bases, with 12 bases between them. The CDR3 sequence is 15 residues long. The CDR3 loop reads CASRVSGNSGNTIYF. DNA of the CDR3: TGTGCCAGTAGAGTTTCCGGAAACTCTGGAAACACCATATATTTT.

This clone has a single count. This chain links TRBV6-6 with TRBJ1-5; a weak D match, TRBD1 (5 bases). The CDR3 has 14 amino acids. Trimming left V 7 bases short and J 0 bases short, with 10 bases between. Germline V lookup: CDR1 MNHNY, CDR2 SVGAGI (reference sequence). This CDR3 reads CASTLGDSNQPQHF. The DNA of the CDR3 is TGTGCCAGCACTTTAGGGGATAGCAATCAGCCCCAGCATTTT.

CDR3 nucleotides: TGTGCCAGCAGCACAAACTCAGGGCCCCTCCACTTT. This gives the protein CASSTNSGPLHF. The chain is built from TRBV5-5 and TRBJ1-6, with D possibly matching TRBD1 (5 bases). V gave up 4 bases and J gave up 13 bases, with 12 bases separating them. The CDR3 runs 12 residues. Germline CDR1 and CDR2: SGHKS and YYEKEE (reference sequence).